This T cell receptor beta chain was sequenced for a study of shared clonotypes between healthy human individuals (dated by TCRdb to 2020 to 2021). Looking at the study overall: The cohort comprised two women and a few men aged 18 to 49 years. For each donor, CD4 naive and CD4 memory were each run on three plates, CD8 naive on two plates, and CD8 memory on one plate. Blood TCR repertoires of about five healthy adults were deeply sequenced to estimate repertoire size and the extent of clonotype sharing between individuals. To increase sequencing depth and limit assay-specific biases, different laboratories used diverse techniques to prepare libraries and sequence TCR repertoires. Per donor, leukapheresis produced somewhere between about 0.94 and 9.5 billion PBMCs.

Healthy HIV-negative adults with no recently reported acute infections or vaccinations were included as donors. All donors were Caucasian adults living in Nashville, Tennessee, USA. CD4+ T cells were enriched by magnetic negative selection, after which naive cells were positively selected on CD45RA and the negative fraction was taken as the memory subset. Blood was obtained by leukapheresis, after which PBMCs were separated by Ficoll-Histopaque density gradient centrifugation and cryopreserved in liquid nitrogen vapor phase. Analytical flow cytometry was used to check the purity and quantity of each magnetically sorted T cell population. Genomic DNA was isolated from every sorted fraction and measured by UV absorbance on a Nanodrop 2000c. Overall results and qualifications from the work: Pairwise subsampling led to the expectation that sequencing depth would affect the degree of clonotype sharing among donors. Estimated clonotype richness was generally larger for naive than for memory subsets. Clonotypes shared by all four sorted-subset donors showed higher generation probabilities than non-shared clonotypes. Because the study included a small number of donors, the genetic and exposure-history diversity represented was limited. Incomplete sequencing was indicated by rarefaction of sorted-subset datasets, despite the large sequencing depth. Only blood was sampled, and tissue TCR repertoires likely differ from those in blood. Sharing across a few donors was observed for approximately 5% of naive CD4, over 3% of naive CD8, 2% to 2.5% of memory CD4, and around 0.4% of memory CD8 clonotypes.

Using the deep immunoSEQ assay, TCR CDR3 regions were amplified from genomic DNA by multiplex PCR. Extracted genomic DNA from each cell subset was distributed evenly across all wells of several immunoSEQ 96-well plates, and each plate was treated as a replicate. For sorted subsets, about 200 ng genomic DNA, equal to 30,000 to 35,000 T cell genomes, was loaded into each replicate PCR. Purified libraries were quantified with a Qubit 3.0 fluorometer, sized on a Bioanalyzer 2100, and re-quantified with the KAPA Library Quantification kit. Each immunoSEQ 96-well plate was sequenced on its own single-read 150-cycle Illumina NextSeq 550 flow cell. The original pipeline was this. The immunoSEQ output contained only junctional sequences without quality scores, so filtering could not match that applied to full-length reads. Sequences were annotated with PyIR, a Python wrapper for IgBLAST v1.9, using IMGT germline references to assign V/J genes and CDR3. Reads with weak V/J assignments (E-value above 1e-6), missing CDR3, stop codons, out-of-frame junctions, or ambiguous translated residues were removed. A V3J clonotype was defined by an identical inferred V gene, J gene, and CDR3 amino acid sequence. Percentage overlap between repertoires was computed as shared unique clonotypes divided by the size of the smaller repertoire. Richness of each repertoire was evaluated using RTK rarefaction, the Chao1 estimator, and Recon v2.1 estimates of unobserved clonotypes. OLGA was used to compute generation probabilities for all TCRbeta clonotypes that the gDNA method yielded from a few donors. The source is immuneACCESS, and TCRdb retained only in-frame sequences with V and J called. Part of the clones is not carried over; for the studies checked, unresolved V genes explain less than half of this, and the remainder is unexplained. That table supplies the V and J calls and clone size; D and trimming were determined from the DNA. For this sample the table gives a few million clones, of which 80% to 95% were detected only once. Jointly, the top ten make up 0.3% to 0.45% of the sample.

A remark on this clone: Its antigen remains undetermined. Base-call qualities are not available, and no considerably larger clone is one nucleotide away.

The origin of this receptor is a man aged 18 to 30 in good health. Some clones in this sample may be carry-over from other donors' samples. Sequenced sample: naive CD4+ T cells from PBMCs. In light of the paper, this sample's cell subset or site label describes: CD45RA+ positively selected.

The CDR3 in this case is CASTPGGQGADEQFF. The DNA is as follows: TGTGCCAGCACTCCCGGAGGACAGGGGGCCGATGAGCAGTTCTTC. The V and J genes are TRBV28 and TRBJ2-1, with 11 middle bases fitting TRBD1. V lost 7 bases and J lost 8 bases, and the count of bases not matched to a germline gene is 10. The CDR3 starts with the cysteine, ends with the phenylalanine, and has 15 residues. Kept here is only the CDR3 DNA, which spans 45 bases and is read in frame from base 1. CDR1 MDHEN and CDR2 SYDVKM were looked up in the germline V gene.